These 4 T cell receptor beta chains were sequenced from one sample in a study of T cell changes during pregnancy in multiple sclerosis. Sequencing was performed with immunoSEQ multiplex PCR; in TCRdb, only in-frame clones are kept and a portion is missing. The sample contains tens of thousands of clones, 80% to 95% of which appear only once. This material consisted of peripheral blood, taken in the second trimester of pregnancy. The origin of the receptors is a female donor with multiple sclerosis, enrolled in a pregnancy study.

The chain is built from TRBV13 and TRBJ2-1; 11 nucleotides line up with TRBD2. The CDR3 is 17 residues long. V was pared by 4 bases and J by 1 base, with 6 bases of the junction left unmatched. Germline lookup yields CDR1 PRHDT and CDR2 FYEKMQ (reference sequence). The CDR3 loop reads CASSWLAGGFSYNEQFF. In DNA, the CDR3 is TGTGCCAGCAGCTGGCTAGCGGGGGGCTTTTCCTACAATGAGCAGTTCTTC.

The V call is TRBV6-4, the J call TRBJ2-1; D is possibly TRBD1 (6 bases). CDR1 and CDR2 from the germline V gene are MRHNA and SNTAGT. CDR3 length: 15 amino acids. V lost 5 bases, J lost 9 bases, and 20 bases lay in between. The CDR3 region is CASSPQGTSTGEQFF. The CDR3 region has the DNA TGTGCCAGCAGTCCGCAAGGGACCTCGACAGGTGAGCAGTTCTTC.

V usage is TRBV27 and J usage is TRBJ1-5, with D perhaps matching TRBD1 (6 bases). Trimming removed 4 bases from V and 6 bases from J, with 10 bases in between. CDR3 length: 13 amino acids. CDR1 is MNHEY and CDR2 is SMNVEV in the germline V gene (reference sequence). CDR3 loop: CASSSGVLQPQHF. As DNA, the CDR3 is TGTGCCAGCAGTTCAGGGGTTCTTCAGCCCCAGCATTTT.

The chain combines TRBV27 with TRBJ1-1; D might be TRBD1 (6 bases). The CDR3 is 18 amino acids. The ends were cut back, 4 bases at V and 1 base at J, with 22 bases in the middle. CDR1 is MNHEY, CDR2 SMNVEV, per germline (reference sequence). This chain's CDR3 is CASSSLNRVGQRNTEAFF. CDR3 nucleotide sequence: TGTGCCAGCAGTTCCCTAAACAGGGTCGGTCAAAGGAACACTGAAGCTTTCTTT.